One sample yielded the 22 T cell receptor beta chains listed below, sequenced in a study of blood T cell repertoires in COVID-19. The data were produced by immunoSEQ multiplex PCR, yet TCRdb's version contains in-frame clones alone and is incomplete. Of about 180,000 clones in the sample, 80% were seen once. Sequencing input: PBMCs or T cells enriched from blood (not recorded which). The origin of the receptors is a man aged 60 to 75 who had been exposed to COVID-19.

The chain links TRBV27 to TRBJ2-7; the D gene is possibly TRBD1 (7 bases). From germline, CDR1 is MNHEY and CDR2 SMNVEV (reference sequence). Deletions cut 6 bases from V and 3 bases from J, with 18 bases between. The CDR3 covers 15 residues. The CDR3 nucleotides read TGTGCCAGCAGCCCGGGGGACAGAGTCATCTACGAGCAGTACTTC. Protein product: CASSPGDRVIYEQYF.

The chain links TRBV11-2 to TRBJ2-3, with D tentatively TRBD2 (6 bases). V lost 3 bases to trimming and J lost 0 bases, with 13 bases between them. The CDR3 totals 16 residues. Germline V gene lookup returns CDR1 SGHAT and CDR2 FQNNGV. CDR3 nucleotide sequence: TGTGCCAGCAGCTTGGGGACTTTAACTAGCACAGATACGCAGTATTTT. Protein sequence: CASSLGTLTSTDTQYF.

This clone has at least ten counts. The chain carries TRBV2 and TRBJ2-1; TRBD2 agrees at 7 bases. V trimming: 8 bases; J trimming: 3 bases; junction bases outside the gene matches: 7. CDR3 size: 14 residues. The germline gives CDR1 SNHLY, CDR2 FYNNEI. This CDR3 is CASRRSGNYNEQFF. The DNA of the CDR3 is TGTGCCAGCCGTAGAAGCGGGAACTACAATGAGCAGTTCTTC.

V gene TRBV15 combines with J gene TRBJ1-6; D is possibly TRBD1 (5 bases). With 6 bases removed from V and 5 bases from J, the gap between germline ends came to 8 bases. Germline loops: CDR1 LNHNV, CDR2 YYDKDF (reference sequence). The CDR3 has 13 amino acids. The CDR3 loop reads CATSEQDNSPLHF. Written as DNA, the CDR3 is TGTGCCACCAGTGAACAGGATAATTCACCCCTCCACTTT.

The genes are TRBV20-1 and TRBJ2-1; D possibly corresponds to TRBD2 (6 bases). CDR3 length equals 14 residues. Germline loops: CDR1 DFQATT, CDR2 SNEGSKA (reference sequence). Trimming left V 3 bases short and J 3 bases short, with 12 bases between. The CDR3 DNA reads as TGCAGTGCTAGTAGGGTAGCGGTCTACAATGAGCAGTTCTTC. It yields the protein CSASRVAVYNEQFF.

The rearrangement joins TRBV7-9 to TRBJ2-7, with TRBD1 matching over 9 bases. Germline assignment: CDR1 SEHNR and CDR2 FQNEAQ (reference sequence). J was trimmed by 0 bases and V by 5 bases; bases with no gene match: 8. This CDR3 is built from 16 residues. The CDR3 DNA reads TGTGCCAGCAGCCCTGGGGGGACAGGGAGCTCCTACGAGCAGTACTTC. Protein sequence: CASSPGGTGSSYEQYF.

The chain recombines TRBV7-2 with TRBJ2-4; possible D gene TRBD2, 7 bases. CDR1 is SGHTA, CDR2 FQGNSA, per germline. The CDR3 contains 15 residues. Trimming took off 3 bases at V and 5 bases at J, with 14 bases between the two ends. The CDR3 DNA is TGTGCCAGCAGCTTTGGGGGGGCCGGGCAAAACATTCAGTACTTC. Protein: CASSFGGAGQNIQYF.

This clone was recorded once. V and J are TRBV10-2 and TRBJ2-7, with 10 bases matching TRBD2. J was trimmed by 5 bases and V by 2 bases; bases with no gene match: 9. CDR3 length: 16 residues. CDR1 is WSHSY and CDR2 is SAAADI in the germline V gene. CDR3 protein: CASSEISAGGPHEQYF. In DNA form, the CDR3 reads TGCGCCAGCAGTGAGATCTCAGCGGGAGGGCCCCACGAGCAGTACTTC.

V and J are TRBV10-1 and TRBJ1-6, with 9 bases matching TRBD1. CDR1 is WNHNN and CDR2 is SYGVQD in the germline V gene (reference sequence). Unmatched junction bases numbered 3, after V lost 5 bases and J lost 7 bases. The CDR3 sequence is 14 residues long. DNA for the CDR3: TGCGCCAGCAGTTCGGGACAGGGCAATTCACCCCTCCACTTT. Translating it yields CASSSGQGNSPLHF.

The chain recombines TRBV5-1 with TRBJ2-2, with 10 bases aligning to TRBD2. With V trimmed by 2 bases and J by 3 bases, 4 bases remained unmatched. The CDR3 sequence is 16 residues long. Germline-derived CDR1 and CDR2 are SGHRS and YFSETQ. The chain's CDR3 is CASSFKREGDTGELFF. CDR3 nucleotide sequence: TGCGCCAGCAGCTTTAAGCGGGAGGGCGACACCGGGGAGCTGTTTTTT.

The chain carries TRBV7-2 and TRBJ1-4, with a possible D match to TRBD1 (5 bases). Germline V gene sequence: CDR1 SGHTA, CDR2 FQGNSA. The V and J ends lost 5 bases and 3 bases respectively, with 13 bases between them. This CDR3 has 15 amino acids. CDR3 amino acids: CASSISRGANEKLFF. The CDR3 region has the DNA TGTGCCAGCAGCATATCGCGGGGGGCTAATGAAAAACTGTTTTTT. Full variable domain (remainder filled in from reference TRBV7-2 and TRBJ1-4): GAGVSQSPSNKVTEKGKDVELRCDPISGHTALYWYRQSLGQGLEFLIYFQGNSAPDKSGLPSDRFSAERTGGSVSTLTIQRTQQEDSAVYLCASSISRGANEKLFFGSGTQLSVL.

This clone has at least ten counts. J is TRBJ1-1 and V is TRBV11-3, with D hard to call. Trimming took 5 bases from V and 4 from J, leaving 20 bases between them. CDR1 is SGHNT, CDR2 YENEEA, per germline. There are 16 residues in the CDR3. CDR3 sequence (DNA): TGTGCCAGCAGCGGGGAAGGAGGGCTCCGGGGCACTGAAGCTTTCTTT. This codes for CASSGEGGLRGTEAFF.

The V and J genes are TRBV7-8 and TRBJ2-7, with 7 bases lining up with TRBD1. Germline CDR1 SGHVS, CDR2 FQNEAQ. This CDR3 contains 14 residues. With 1 base clipped from V and 3 bases from J, the junction kept 3 bases outside the gene matches. CDR3: CASSLGDSHYEQYF. As DNA, the CDR3 is TGTGCCAGCAGCTTAGGGGACAGCCACTACGAGCAGTACTTC.

The J gene is TRBJ2-7, the V gene TRBV19; TRBD1 matches at 9 bases. From germline, CDR1 is LNHDA and CDR2 SQIVND (reference sequence). The CDR3 is 15 amino acids. V lost 3 bases, J lost 6 bases, and 9 bases stayed unmatched. The DNA of the CDR3 is TGTGCCAGTAGTATTGCGGGACAGGGAGGAGGCGAGCAGTACTTC. Its protein is CASSIAGQGGGEQYF. Full variable domain (remainder filled in from reference TRBV19 and TRBJ2-7): DGGITQSPKYLFRKEGQNVTLSCEQNLNHDAMYWYRQDPGQGLRLIYYSQIVNDFQKGDIAEGYSVSREKKESFPLTVTSAQKNPTAFYLCASSIAGQGGGEQYFGPGTRLTVT.

This chain uses TRBV7-2 with TRBJ1-2; 7 bases line up with TRBD1. Germline CDR1 and CDR2: SGHTA and FQGNSA. This CDR3 spans 13 amino acids. V trimming: 6 bases; J trimming: 5 bases; junction bases outside the gene matches: 6. The chain's CDR3 is CASSLLRGYGYTF. The CDR3 bases are TGTGCCAGCAGTTTACTCAGGGGGTATGGCTACACCTTC.

This rearrangement joins TRBV5-6 to TRBJ1-1; D gene unclear. The ends were cut back, 1 base at V and 5 bases at J, with 6 bases in the middle. This CDR3 comprises 12 residues. Per germline, CDR1 SGHDT and CDR2 YYEEEE. The CDR3 DNA is TGTGCCAGCAGCTTGAGAGGGACTGAAGCTTTCTTT. It codes for CASSLRGTEAFF.

This clone has just a few counts. The chain joins TRBV15 to TRBJ2-5; 7 nucleotides line up with TRBD1. This CDR3 is 16 amino acids long. The germline CDR1 and CDR2 sequences are LNHNV and YYDKDF (reference sequence). V shed 0 bases and J 5 bases; nucleotides not matched to a gene: 9. The CDR3 sequence: CATSRDLQGGLETQYF. The DNA for the CDR3 is TGTGCCACCAGCAGAGATTTACAAGGGGGCCTGGAGACCCAGTACTTC.

Only one count was recorded for this clone. The CDR3 nucleotides read TGTGCCAGCAGAAGGGGACAAATCTACGAGCAGTACTTC. The encoded protein is CASRRGQIYEQYF. The chain recombines TRBV6-5 with TRBJ2-7; possibly TRBD1 for D (6 bases). The CDR3 extends over 13 amino acids. The V end lost 6 bases, the J end lost 3 bases, and 12 bases lay between the germline ends. The germline V gene has CDR1 MNHEY and CDR2 SVGAGI.

This chain uses TRBV27 with TRBJ2-3; TRBD1 aligns across 9 bases. Per the germline V gene, CDR1 is MNHEY and CDR2 is SMNVEV (reference sequence). The CDR3 consists of 12 residues. This chain's CDR3 is CVIQGAQDTQYF. CDR3 sequence (DNA): TGTGTAATACAGGGGGCGCAGGATACGCAGTATTTT.

The chain is built from TRBV6-4 and TRBJ2-3; weak D call: TRBD1 (5 bases). The CDR3 is 13 residues long. Germline V lookup: CDR1 MRHNA, CDR2 SNTAGT. With 6 bases removed from V and 2 bases from J, the gap between germline ends came to 9 bases. For the CDR3, the DNA is TGTGCCAGCAGCTCCAGGGTCACAGATACGCAGTATTTT. Translated, it gives CASSSRVTDTQYF.

The rearrangement joins TRBV19 to TRBJ1-6, with D maybe TRBD1 (5 bases). This CDR3 has 17 residues. Germline lookup yields CDR1 LNHDA and CDR2 SQIVND (reference sequence). V gave up 7 bases and J gave up 8 bases, with 24 bases separating them. CDR3 region: CASTPSSGVLGDSPLHF. In DNA form, the CDR3 reads TGTGCCAGTACCCCTTCCAGCGGGGTGTTGGGGGATTCACCCCTCCACTTT.

The chain couples TRBV21-1 to TRBJ2-7; no check of the table's D call, TRBD2, against the DNA was made. TRBV21-1 is designated a pseudogene. This CDR3 spans 16 amino acids. The CDR3 region is CASSKALLKRLYEQYF. CDR3 sequence (DNA): TGTGCCAGCAGCAAAGCGCTTTTAAAGCGGCTTTACGAGCAGTACTTC.